This TCR beta chain was documented in a study of blood T cell repertoires in COVID-19. The sample holds a few counts of this clone. Libraries were prepared by immunoSEQ multiplex PCR; TCRdb keeps only in-frame clonotypes and omits some of them. The table shows 210,000 or so clones, with about nine tenths occurring only once. The source is a man aged 50 or older with acute or convalescent COVID-19. The sequencing input was peripheral blood.

In DNA, the CDR3 is TGTGCCAGCAGTTACTCCAGGACAGGGCCTCTCCCCCTCCACTTT. It specifies CASSYSRTGPLPLHF. The chain is built from TRBV6-6 and TRBJ1-6; 8 bases line up with TRBD1. Germline V CDR1 and CDR2: MNHNY, SVGAGI (reference sequence). The CDR3 loop spans 15 amino acids. V shed 0 bases and J 13 bases; nucleotides not matched to a gene: 8.